This TCR beta chain was identified during a study of tumor and adjacent non-tumor tissue in lung cancer. Overall study: Histology: eleven to twelve adenocarcinoma, a couple of squamous cell carcinoma, 1 small cell lung cancer.

The CDR3 loop spans 15 amino acids. The V and J ends lost 5 bases and 9 bases, in that order; junction bases with no gene match: 12. Germline V CDR1 and CDR2: MDHEN, SYDVKM. A modified ARM-PCR protocol with three rounds of nested PCR amplified TCRbeta. Each CDR3 protein gets one entry after TCRdb re-called the multiplex PCR reads with MiXCR. The table lists around 70,000 distinct CDR3 sequences, roughly three fifths of them singletons. The template was RNA from unsorted bulk tissue. Newly diagnosed lung cancer patients had thoracic surgery in China, August–late 2014, without prior chemotherapy. This clonotype was seen repeatedly, ten times or more. Its antigen remains unknown. Whole-study results and caveats: Significantly higher TCR diversity was found in tumor than normal lung. Normal lung showed higher cumulative top 100 clone frequency than tumor.

This sequence originates from a man aged 45-60 years with non-small cell lung cancer. V and J are TRBV28 and TRBJ2-1; 8 nucleotides align to TRBD1. The source material was lung tumor tissue. CDR3 protein: CASSPGQGTRTEQFF. The CDR3 DNA follows: TGTGCCAGCAGTCCCGGACAGGGTACGAGGACTGAGCAGTTCTTC.